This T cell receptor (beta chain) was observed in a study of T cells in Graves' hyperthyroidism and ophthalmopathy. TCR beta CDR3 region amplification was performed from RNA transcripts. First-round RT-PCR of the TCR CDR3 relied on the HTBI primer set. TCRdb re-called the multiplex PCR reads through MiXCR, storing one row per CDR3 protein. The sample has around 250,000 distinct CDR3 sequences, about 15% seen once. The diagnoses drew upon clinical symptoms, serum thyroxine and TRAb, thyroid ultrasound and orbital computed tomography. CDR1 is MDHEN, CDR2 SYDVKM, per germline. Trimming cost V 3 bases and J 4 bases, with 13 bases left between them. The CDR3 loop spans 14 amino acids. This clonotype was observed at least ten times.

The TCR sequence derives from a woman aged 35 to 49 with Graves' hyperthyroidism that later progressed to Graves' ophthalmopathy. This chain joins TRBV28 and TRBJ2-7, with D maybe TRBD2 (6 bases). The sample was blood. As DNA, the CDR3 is TGTGCCAGCAGTTTGTTTAGCGGAAGTTACGAGCAGTACTTC. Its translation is CASSLFSGSYEQYF.